Listed here are 12 T cell receptor beta chains from one sample, sequenced in a study of cytomegalovirus exposure and HLA in healthy donors. Primers for the PCR totalled 60 Vbeta and 13 Jbeta. The method was immunoSEQ multiplex PCR; TCRdb's version includes in-frame clones alone and lacks a portion of them. The top ten hold 4.5% to 6% of the sample, which has 120,000 to 150,000 clones, over 75% seen once. The specimen sequenced was PBMCs. These receptors were collected from a man aged 25 to 40 in good health and CMV-seropositive.

J is TRBJ1-3 and V is TRBV9; D is undetermined. Germline CDR1 reads SGDLS; CDR2 reads YYNGEE. The CDR3 covers 15 residues. The ends were cut back, 3 bases at V and 4 bases at J, with 14 bases in the middle. The CDR3 sequence: CASSGPASRGNTIYF. CDR3 bases: TGTGCCAGCAGCGGCCCCGCTTCGCGGGGAAACACCATATATTTT.

The chain has TRBV13 and TRBJ1-3; D may be TRBD1 (6 bases). This CDR3 comprises 17 residues. Germline CDR1 PRHDT, CDR2 FYEKMQ (reference sequence). With 3 bases removed from V and 0 bases from J, the gap between germline ends came to 15 bases. CDR3 amino acids: CASSFTMTGISGNTIYF. In nucleotides, the CDR3 is TGTGCCAGCAGCTTCACCATGACAGGAATCTCTGGAAACACCATATATTTT.

CDR3 sequence reads: CAWGTGISYQPQHF. CDR3 sequence (DNA): TGTGCCTGGGGGACAGGGATTAGTTACCAGCCCCAGCATTTT. The rearrangement uses TRBV30 and TRBJ1-5; TRBD1 agrees at 9 bases. The CDR3 totals 14 residues. Germline CDR1 and CDR2: GTSNPN and SVGIG (reference sequence). V was clipped by 5 bases and J by 7 bases; unmatched bases: 9.

The gene calls are TRBV30 and TRBJ2-1; tentative D call: TRBD2 (6 bases). Deletions cut 1 base from V and 4 bases from J, with 8 bases between. Germline V gene data show CDR1 as GTSNPN and CDR2 as SVGIG (reference sequence). CDR3 size: 13 residues. CDR3 region: CAWSERGYNEQFF. As DNA, the CDR3 is TGTGCCTGGAGTGAACGGGGGTACAATGAGCAGTTCTTC.

In its sample, this clone was seen a few times. The rearrangement links TRBV19 to TRBJ2-1; 9 nucleotides agree with TRBD1. Germline CDR1 and CDR2: LNHDA and SQIVND (reference sequence). J was trimmed by 7 bases and V by 2 bases; bases with no gene match: 6. This CDR3 is built from 15 residues. The DNA for the CDR3 is TGTGCCAGTAGTATAACAGGGGGCTCTTTGAATGAGCAGTTCTTC. Translating gives CASSITGGSLNEQFF.

The rearrangement uses TRBV13 and TRBJ2-1; D gene ambiguous. V gave up 1 base and J gave up 10 bases, with 8 bases separating them. The germline gives CDR1 PRHDT, CDR2 FYEKMQ (reference sequence). The CDR3 consists of 12 residues. The CDR3 sequence is CASSLVLQEQFF. CDR3 sequence (DNA): TGTGCCAGCAGCTTAGTTTTACAAGAGCAGTTCTTC.

This clone was counted once. The chain couples TRBV5-1 to TRBJ2-1; possibly TRBD2 for D (5 bases). Trimming removed 0 bases from V and 8 bases from J, with 12 bases in between. Germline CDR1 and CDR2: SGHRS and YFSETQ. The CDR3 is 14 residues long. CDR3 in DNA: TGCGCCAGCAGCTTGGGCGGGCCTTCCCATGAGCAGTTCTTC. Protein product: CASSLGGPSHEQFF.

V gene TRBV28 combines with J gene TRBJ2-1; D is possibly TRBD2 (6 bases). The germline V gene encodes CDR1 MDHEN and CDR2 SYDVKM. V was clipped by 0 bases and J by 5 bases, with 14 bases between them. The CDR3 loop spans 16 amino acids. CDR3 region: CASSLWGTPPNNEQFF. The CDR3 DNA reads TGTGCCAGCAGTTTATGGGGGACTCCACCAAACAATGAGCAGTTCTTC.

This clone came up a few times. CDR3 sequence: CASILGQYNEKLFF. The CDR3 nucleotides read TGTGCCAGCATCCTCGGACAGTATAATGAAAAACTGTTTTTT. The chain employs TRBV5-8 and TRBJ1-4; weak D call: TRBD1 (6 bases). This CDR3 comprises 14 residues. Germline CDR1 and CDR2: SGHTS and YDEGEE. Trimming took off 6 bases at V and 4 bases at J, with 13 bases between the two ends.

This clone is a singleton in its sample. The CDR3 region is CASLGDDRKSYNEQFF. Here the CDR3 DNA reads TGTGCCAGCCTCGGGGATGACAGGAAATCCTACAATGAGCAGTTCTTC. The rearrangement links TRBV28 to TRBJ2-1; maybe TRBD1 (6 bases). The germline V and J ends were trimmed by 8 bases and 1 base, with 18 bases remaining between them. There are 16 residues in the CDR3. Germline CDR1 reads MDHEN; CDR2 reads SYDVKM.

The genes are TRBV5-6 and TRBJ2-7, with TRBD2 matching 7 bases. The V gene end was trimmed by 6 bases and the J gene end by 0 bases; junction bases not matched to a gene: 15. The CDR3 runs to 17 residues. Germline CDR1 reads SGHDT; CDR2 reads YYEEEE. CDR3 in DNA: TGTGCCAGCATCAACTTCTTCGGGAGGACAACCTCCTACGAGCAGTACTTC. Residues: CASINFFGRTTSYEQYF. Variable domain in full (rest from reference TRBV5-6 and TRBJ2-7): DAGVTQSPTHLIKTRGQQVTLRCSPKSGHDTVSWYQQALGQGPQFIFQYYEEEERQRGNFPDRFSGHQFPNYSSELNVNALLLGDSALYLCASINFFGRTTSYEQYFGPGTRLTVT.

V is TRBV5-6 and J is TRBJ2-1, with TRBD1 matching over 7 bases. The V gene end was trimmed by 0 bases and the J gene end by 5 bases; junction bases not matched to a gene: 14. The CDR3 runs to 18 residues. CDR1 and CDR2 (germline): SGHDT, YYEEEE. The DNA for the CDR3 is TGTGCCAGCAGCTTGGGGGACCTCGACAGGGCGGTAAACAATGAGCAGTTCTTC. It codes for CASSLGDLDRAVNNEQFF. The full variable domain, with the rest looked up from reference TRBV5-6 and TRBJ2-1, is DAGVTQSPTHLIKTRGQQVTLRCSPKSGHDTVSWYQQALGQGPQFIFQYYEEEERQRGNFPDRFSGHQFPNYSSELNVNALLLGDSALYLCASSLGDLDRAVNNEQFFGPGTRLTVL.